This T cell receptor (beta chain) was retrieved from a study of long-term antiretroviral therapy in people with HIV. Findings and caveats of the study: HIV repertoire CDR3 lengths ranged less widely than those of controls. Pre-ART expanded TRB clones stayed dominant throughout, though often decreasing after ART.

The libraries were made with immunoSEQ v3.0 at survey level. Measured with immunoSEQ multiplex PCR; TCRdb has only the in-frame clones, and not every one. The sample has 20,000 to 25,000 clones; 85% are singletons. A word on this clone: Its antigen is not identified.

The V and J ends lost 6 bases and 1 base respectively, with 9 bases between them. The V gene's germline CDR1 is LNHDA and CDR2 SQIVND (reference sequence). The CDR3 is 14 amino acids. Each participant with HIV received care in the United States. Specimens retained roughly 0.95-11 million cryopreserved PBMC preceding DNA extraction. This chain joins TRBV19 and TRBJ2-2; possibly TRBD2 for D (5 bases). This specimen was unsorted PBMCs, taken 1.6 years after starting antiretroviral therapy. The receptor's source is a man aged 40-50 years with HIV. CDR3: CASRREGNTGELFF. The CDR3 DNA reads as TGTGCCAGTAGGAGGGAAGGGAACACCGGGGAGCTGTTTTTT.